This record looks at one TCR beta chain sequence and its context. The sample originates from a study of chemoradiotherapy in HPV16-positive cancers. The CDR3 spans 16 residues. Produced via immunoSEQ multiplex PCR; TCRdb's table is partial and in-frame only. The table includes 16,000 or so clones, roughly three quarters detected once. V and J are TRBV21-1 and TRBJ2-5; the D call TRBD2 from the table was never checked on the DNA. TRBV21-1 is a listed pseudogene. The sample was collected from a patient who underwent chemoradiotherapy. The source is a human donor with HPV-associated anogenital cancer. The CDR3 DNA sequence: TGTGCCAGTAGCAAAGGTCTAGCGGGGTCGCAAGAGACCCAGTACTTC. It translates to CASSKGLAGSQETQYF.